What follows are 32 T cell receptor beta chains derived from one specimen sequenced in a study of shared clonotypes between healthy human individuals. Profiling relied on immunoSEQ multiplex PCR, and the TCRdb table lists in-frame clones only, not all of them. The sample contains under 2,000,000 clones, 85% to 95% of which appear only once. CD45RO-negative CD8 cells positively selected for CCR7 made up the naive population, which excluded terminally differentiated effector memory CD45RA+ cells. Sample: naive CD8+ T cells sorted from blood. The receptors were gathered from a man between 18 and 35 years old in good health.

In this sample, this clone turned up once. The V call is TRBV4-3, the J call TRBJ2-7; maybe TRBD2 (5 bases). V gave up 0 bases and J gave up 3 bases, with 12 bases separating them. The CDR3 is made up of 15 amino acids. Germline V gene sequence: CDR1 LGHNA, CDR2 YSLEER. CDR3 in DNA: TGCGCCAGCAGCCAAGAACCTAGCTTGCTCTACGAGCAGTACTTC. Residues: CASSQEPSLLYEQYF.

The CDR3 nucleotides are TGTGCCAGCAGCTTTCCCCTAGCGGGGGGTTCACCCTACGAGCAGTACTTC. Its protein product is CASSFPLAGGSPYEQYF. This chain connects TRBV11-2 to TRBJ2-7; 11 nucleotides align to TRBD2. V trimming: 3 bases; J trimming: 2 bases; junction bases outside the gene matches: 9. The germline V gene encodes CDR1 SGHAT and CDR2 FQNNGV. The CDR3 is 17 amino acids. Together with reference TRBV11-2 and TRBJ2-7, the CDR3 gives the full variable domain: EAGVAQSPRYKIIEKRQSVAFWCNPISGHATLYWYQQILGQGPKLLIQFQNNGVVDDSQLPKDRFSAERLKGVDSTLKIQPAKLEDSAVYLCASSFPLAGGSPYEQYFGPGTRLTVT.

In nucleotides, the CDR3 is TGTGCCAGCAGCGACGGAGGGGATACGCAGTATTTT. Protein sequence: CASSDGGDTQYF. V gene TRBV5-4 combines with J gene TRBJ2-3; D is perhaps TRBD2 (6 bases). The CDR3 spans 12 residues. The germline V gene encodes CDR1 SGHNT and CDR2 YYREEE (reference sequence). V dropped 4 bases and J dropped 6 bases, with 9 bases sitting between them.

V gene TRBV27 combines with J gene TRBJ2-7; 9 nucleotides line up with TRBD1. The CDR3 loop spans 15 amino acids. V shed 1 base, J shed 1 base, and the junction held 2 bases outside the gene matches. Per the germline V gene, CDR1 is MNHEY and CDR2 is SMNVEV (reference sequence). DNA of the CDR3: TGTGCCAGCAGTTTATTTGGACAGGGGTCCTACGAGCAGTACTTC. It translates to CASSLFGQGSYEQYF.

The J gene is TRBJ2-7, the V gene TRBV5-1; the D gene is possibly TRBD2 (5 bases). Per germline, CDR1 SGHRS and CDR2 YFSETQ. This CDR3 region has 13 residues. The V end lost 1 base, the J end lost 3 bases, and 8 bases lay between the germline ends. CDR3 bases: TGCGCCAGCAGCTTGTTGGAGGACTACGAGCAGTACTTC. Translating it yields CASSLLEDYEQYF. The full variable domain, rest sourced from reference TRBV5-1 and TRBJ2-7, is KAGVTQTPRYLIKTRGQQVTLSCSPISGHRSVSWYQQTPGQGLQFLFEYFSETQRNKGNFPGRFSGRQFSNSRSEMNVSTLELGDSALYLCASSLLEDYEQYFGPGTRLTVT.

The genes are TRBV11-2 and TRBJ2-7; D remains unclear. The CDR3 has 14 residues. Germline CDR1 is SGHAT and CDR2 is FQNNGV. Trimming removed 1 base from V and 4 bases from J, with 11 bases in between. The CDR3 DNA sequence: TGTGCCAGCAGCTTAGTCGGCAGTGTATACGAGCAGTACTTC. Translation: CASSLVGSVYEQYF.

This clone was counted a few times. V usage is TRBV7-9 and J usage is TRBJ1-5; no reliable D call. Germline lookup yields CDR1 SEHNR and CDR2 FQNEAQ (reference sequence). V lost 5 bases and J 5 bases, leaving 16 bases between the germline ends. The CDR3 is 15 amino acids. CDR3 protein: CASSPTGAGDQPQHF. In DNA form, the CDR3 reads TGTGCCAGCAGCCCTACCGGCGCTGGTGATCAGCCCCAGCATTTT.

This chain connects TRBV4-1 to TRBJ2-5, with D possibly TRBD2 on 7 matching bases. Germline V gives CDR1 MGHRA, CDR2 YSYEKL. CDR3 length: 16 amino acids. Trimming stripped 0 bases from V and 5 bases from J, with 16 bases between. DNA for the CDR3: TGCGCCAGCAGCCAAGATCTGGGCGGGGGCGGGGAGACCCAGTACTTC. This encodes CASSQDLGGGGETQYF.

This chain links TRBV5-1 with TRBJ2-1, with a possible D match to TRBD1 (6 bases). The CDR3 extends over 15 amino acids. Trimming took off 4 bases at V and 7 bases at J, with 18 bases between the two ends. CDR1 SGHRS and CDR2 YFSETQ come from the germline V gene. CDR3 residues: CASSLEWGPINEQFF. The CDR3 nucleotides read TGCGCCAGCAGCCTCGAGTGGGGGCCTATAAATGAGCAGTTCTTC.

The chain couples TRBV9 to TRBJ1-3; D uncertain. Trimming shortened V by 3 bases and J by 0 bases, and 10 bases separated the two germline ends. Germline V CDR1 and CDR2: SGDLS, YYNGEE. CDR3 size: 15 residues. CDR3 protein: CASSEDGTSGNTIYF. Here the CDR3 DNA reads TGTGCCAGCAGCGAGGACGGTACCTCTGGAAACACCATATATTTT.

This chain connects TRBV2 to TRBJ1-4; D is unresolved. The CDR3 runs 14 residues. Trimming stripped 0 bases from V and 0 bases from J, with 2 bases between. Germline assignment: CDR1 SNHLY and CDR2 FYNNEI. The CDR3 DNA follows: TGTGCCAGCAGTGAAGCAACAACTAATGAAAAACTGTTTTTT. Translating it yields CASSEATTNEKLFF.

Remarks on this clone: Additional DNA sequences in this sample encode the identical CDR3. This chain connects TRBV7-9 to TRBJ1-6; 9 positions match TRBD1. The CDR3 covers 15 residues. Germline lookup yields CDR1 SEHNR and CDR2 FQNEAQ (reference sequence). Trimming cost V 0 bases and J 9 bases; bases outside gene matches: 3. In nucleotides, the CDR3 is TGTGCCAGCAGCTTAGCGGGACAGGGCGGTTCACCCCTCCACTTT. Translated, it gives CASSLAGQGGSPLHF.

The chain has TRBV6-1 and TRBJ2-2, with no clear D. Germline loops: CDR1 MNHNS, CDR2 SASEGT. CDR3 length equals 15 residues. Trimming removed 2 bases from V and 0 bases from J, with 7 bases in between. The CDR3 coding sequence is TGTGCCAGCAGTGAATGGCTCGCGAACACCGGGGAGCTGTTTTTT. This codes for CASSEWLANTGELFF.

This clone has just one count. The V gene is TRBV12-5, the J gene TRBJ2-7; 8 nucleotides agree with TRBD2. Trimming cost V 5 bases and J 5 bases; bases outside gene matches: 11. This CDR3 is built from 15 residues. CDR1 LGHNT and CDR2 FRNRAP come from the germline V gene. CDR3 region: CASGIEGLGSDEQYF. The CDR3 DNA follows: TGTGCTAGTGGTATCGAGGGACTAGGGAGCGACGAGCAGTACTTC.

V is TRBV15 and J is TRBJ1-5; D gene ambiguous. Per the germline V gene, CDR1 is LNHNV and CDR2 is YYDKDF (reference sequence). The length of the CDR3 is 14 residues. V dropped 5 bases and J dropped 1 base, with 9 bases sitting between them. DNA of the CDR3: TGTGCCACCAGCGCGGCAAGCAGCAATCAGCCCCAGCATTTT. Translation gives CATSAASSNQPQHF. Variable domain in full (rest from reference TRBV15 and TRBJ1-5): DAMVIQNPRYQVTQFGKPVTLSCSQTLNHNVMYWYQQKSSQAPKLLFHYYDKDFNNEADTPDNFQSRRPNTSFCFLDIRSPGLGDTAMYLCATSAASSNQPQHFGDGTRLSIL.

About this clone itself: Additional DNA sequences in this sample encode the identical CDR3. The chain links TRBV27 to TRBJ2-1; D unclear. Trimming left V 8 bases short and J 0 bases short, with 11 bases between. The CDR3 is 14 residues long. Germline V gives CDR1 MNHEY, CDR2 SMNVEV (reference sequence). The CDR3 DNA reads TGTGCCAGCTCCCTTAGAAGCTCCTACAATGAGCAGTTCTTC. It encodes CASSLRSSYNEQFF.

This clone was seen only once. V and J are TRBV19 and TRBJ2-2; weak D call: TRBD1 (6 bases). The germline V gene has CDR1 LNHDA and CDR2 SQIVND (reference sequence). This CDR3 comprises 15 residues. The ends were cut back, 5 bases at V and 9 bases at J, with 19 bases in the middle. In DNA form, the CDR3 reads TGTGCCAGTAGTCCCCAGGTAGGGGGATGGCGGGAGCTGTTTTTT. Translation gives CASSPQVGGWRELFF.

The chain is built from TRBV4-1 and TRBJ2-7; either TRBD1 or TRBD2 may fit D (5 bases each). Trimming cost V 8 bases and J 4 bases, with 15 bases left between them. The CDR3 loop spans 13 amino acids. Germline CDR1 is MGHRA and CDR2 is YSYEKL. The CDR3 here is CASSERGGYEQYF. CDR3 sequence (DNA): TGCGCCAGCTCGGAGAGGGGCGGGTACGAGCAGTACTTC.

In regard to this clone: Distinct nucleotide sequences in the sample also encode this CDR3. This rearrangement joins TRBV25-1 to TRBJ2-7; TRBD2 is a possible D gene (5 bases). The V and J ends lost 4 bases and 4 bases respectively, with 5 bases between them. The CDR3 contains 11 residues. In germline, CDR1 is MGHDK, CDR2 SYGVNS. DNA for the CDR3: TGTGCCAGCAGTGTAGCGTACGAGCAGTACTTC. Its protein product is CASSVAYEQYF.

The V gene is TRBV27, the J gene TRBJ2-7; no clear D. Trimming left V 5 bases short and J 7 bases short, with 18 bases between. CDR1 is MNHEY and CDR2 is SMNVEV in the germline V gene (reference sequence). The CDR3 has 14 amino acids. CDR3 nucleotide sequence: TGTGCCAGCAGTCCCGTAGACGGGCCGCAGGAGCAGTACTTC. It is translated as CASSPVDGPQEQYF.

The V gene is TRBV4-3, the J gene TRBJ2-7; 7 bases map to TRBD1. Trimming cost V 6 bases and J 7 bases; bases outside gene matches: 12. CDR1 and CDR2 (germline): LGHNA, YSLEER. The CDR3 loop spans 14 amino acids. The CDR3 coding sequence is TGCGCCAGCAGTTCCGGGACAGAGATTTCAGAGCAGTACTTC. The encoded protein is CASSSGTEISEQYF.

This clone was seen a few times. This chain joins TRBV13 and TRBJ1-1; D is uncertain. Germline V lookup: CDR1 PRHDT, CDR2 FYEKMQ (reference sequence). Trimming took off 4 bases at V and 1 base at J, with 1 base between the two ends. The CDR3 totals 11 residues. This CDR3 reads CASSSNTEAFF. The CDR3 coding sequence is TGTGCCAGCAGCTCGAACACTGAAGCTTTCTTT.

Details on this clone: This sample also contains other DNA sequences that code for the same CDR3. The chain is built from TRBV6-5 and TRBJ2-1; weak D call: TRBD2 (6 bases). Trimming stripped 0 bases from V and 1 base from J, with 10 bases between. The CDR3 runs 16 residues. CDR1 MNHEY and CDR2 SVGAGI come from the germline V gene. CDR3 sequence: CASSYSWGESYNEQFF. CDR3 DNA sequence: TGTGCCAGCAGTTACTCTTGGGGGGAGTCCTACAATGAGCAGTTCTTC.

This chain uses TRBV10-3 with TRBJ1-3; 7 bases match TRBD1. Losses at the gene ends were 0 bases for V and 3 bases for J; bases not matched to a gene: 5. In germline, CDR1 is ENHRY, CDR2 SYGVKD. The CDR3 has 16 residues. This CDR3 is CAISESEGANGNTIYF. For the CDR3, the DNA is TGTGCCATCAGTGAGTCGGAGGGGGCAAATGGAAACACCATATATTTT.

A single count supports this clone. The chain recombines TRBV10-2 with TRBJ2-7; TRBD1 matches at 9 bases. J lost 2 bases, V lost 11 bases, and 10 bases had no gene match. Germline V gene sequence: CDR1 WSHSY, CDR2 SAAADI. This CDR3 has 14 residues. In nucleotides, the CDR3 is TGCGCCTCCTCACAGGGGGCTACGACCTACGAGCAGTACTTC. Its protein product is CASSQGATTYEQYF.

The CDR3 DNA is TGTGCCAGCAGCCCAACTAGCGGGGGGCCGACGAGCGAGCAGTACTTC. Residues: CASSPTSGGPTSEQYF. This chain uses TRBV13 with TRBJ2-7; 12 nucleotides agree with TRBD2. The CDR3 contains 16 residues. Germline V gene lookup returns CDR1 PRHDT and CDR2 FYEKMQ (reference sequence). V was pared by 5 bases and J by 6 bases, with 11 bases of the junction left unmatched. Full variable domain (rest looked up from reference TRBV13 and TRBJ2-7): AAGVIQSPRHLIKEKRETATLKCYPIPRHDTVYWYQQGPGQDPQFLISFYEKMQSDKGSIPDRFSAQQFSDYHSELNMSSLELGDSALYFCASSPTSGGPTSEQYFGPGTRLTVT.

This clone showed up just once. This sequence joins TRBV5-1 and TRBJ2-7; 9 positions match TRBD2. In germline, CDR1 is SGHRS, CDR2 YFSETQ. This CDR3 spans 16 amino acids. V dropped 1 base and J dropped 2; count of bases not matched to a gene: 7. The CDR3 protein is CASSLNGLANAYEQYF. CDR3 DNA: TGCGCCAGCAGCTTGAACGGACTAGCGAATGCCTACGAGCAGTACTTC. Full variable domain (remainder filled in from reference TRBV5-1 and TRBJ2-7): KAGVTQTPRYLIKTRGQQVTLSCSPISGHRSVSWYQQTPGQGLQFLFEYFSETQRNKGNFPGRFSGRQFSNSRSEMNVSTLELGDSALYLCASSLNGLANAYEQYFGPGTRLTVT.

This sequence joins TRBV11-2 and TRBJ2-1; D unresolved. Germline assignment: CDR1 SGHAT and CDR2 FQNNGV. Trimming stripped 1 base from V and 4 bases from J, with 11 bases between. The CDR3 has 15 amino acids. The CDR3 region has the DNA TGTGCCAGCAGCTTAGTGGCGGTGCTATACAATGAGCAGTTCTTC. Translating gives CASSLVAVLYNEQFF.

The chain carries TRBV4-3 and TRBJ2-1; 10 nucleotides line up with TRBD2. This CDR3 is built from 16 residues. The germline V gene has CDR1 LGHNA and CDR2 YSLEER. V shed 0 bases and J 8 bases; nucleotides not matched to a gene: 7. CDR3 sequence reads: CASSQDLSSGSHEQFF. The CDR3 DNA follows: TGCGCCAGCAGCCAAGACTTATCTAGCGGGAGTCATGAGCAGTTCTTC.

The chain joins TRBV5-6 to TRBJ2-1; no clear D. The CDR3 loop spans 13 amino acids. Deletions cut 0 bases from V and 9 bases from J, with 10 bases between. Per the germline V gene, CDR1 is SGHDT and CDR2 is YYEEEE. The CDR3 region has the DNA TGTGCCAGCAGCTTGGAGTGGGGAATTGAGCAGTTCTTC. As protein: CASSLEWGIEQFF.

This chain links TRBV7-8 with TRBJ2-7; D may be TRBD1 (6 bases). CDR3 size: 13 residues. Germline loops: CDR1 SGHVS, CDR2 FQNEAQ. Trimming pared 5 bases from V and 3 bases from J, leaving 11 bases between. CDR3: CASSQGKGYEQYF. CDR3 DNA: TGTGCCAGCAGCCAGGGGAAGGGCTACGAGCAGTACTTC.

V usage is TRBV28 and J usage is TRBJ1-5; weak D call: TRBD1 (5 bases). Germline CDR1 and CDR2: MDHEN and SYDVKM. V dropped 4 bases and J dropped 1 base, with 11 bases sitting between them. The CDR3 is made up of 15 amino acids. The CDR3 DNA follows: TGTGCCAGCAGTTGGGCAGGGCGAAGCAATCAGCCCCAGCATTTT. Translation gives CASSWAGRSNQPQHF.